This T cell receptor beta chain was identified in a study of blood T cells in healthy people across ages. The study, taken as a whole, reports: TCR beta diversity per million T cells fell roughly linearly with age. Using unsorted PBMCs precluded a conclusive naive versus antigen-experienced comparison.

Healthy Caucasian individuals from Russia aged about 6 to 100 were enrolled as donors. A sample-barcoded 5' primer and a J-beta primer mix were used in a second PCR of roughly 7 to 12 cycles. TCRdb independently ran MiXCR on the 5' RACE reads; one entry per CDR3 protein. The sample holds over 600,000 distinct CDR3 sequences, 20% to 25% seen once. With 6 bases removed from V and 3 bases from J, the gap between germline ends came to 29 bases. CDR1 is DFQATT and CDR2 is SNEGSKA in the germline V gene (reference sequence). The CDR3 consists of 18 residues. Turning to this clonotype: The target antigen is unknown.

The sequenced material came from blood. The clonotype comes from a man aged 65-85 years in good health. The rearrangement uses TRBV20-1 and TRBJ2-5, with a possible D match to TRBD1 (12 bases). CDR3 bases: TGCAGTGCCCTGGGACAGGGGGCTAGCGGGAGGACTGAAGAGACCCAGTACTTC. This translates into CSALGQGASGRTEETQYF.